The subject of this entry is one T cell receptor beta chain. The antigen is unknown. CDR1 LNHDA and CDR2 SQIVND come from the germline V gene (reference sequence). V was cut by 7 bases and J by 4 bases, with 20 bases left in between. The CDR3 runs 16 residues. The entry originates in a study of T cell responses to AZD1222 COVID-19 vaccine. Regarding the study as a whole: At baseline, just six or seven AZD1222 recipients tested seropositive. Researchers took repertoire samples only after the peak T cell response had come.

Data came from immunoSEQ multiplex PCR; TCRdb stores just in-frame clones and leaves some out. The sample holds 53,000 or so clones, 80% to 90% seen once. This sequence originates from an adult who received the AZD1222 COVID-19 vaccine. The specimen comprised peripheral blood, sampled 28 days after the second AZD1222 dose. V usage is TRBV19 and J usage is TRBJ1-5; D possibly corresponds to TRBD1 (5 bases). CDR3 bases: TGTGCCAGTACCAAATCAGGGAGCACCTCAAATCAGCCCCAGCATTTT. Protein product: CASTKSGSTSNQPQHF.